Each of the 8 T cell receptor beta chains below was sequenced from the same sample in a study of T-cell reconstitution after alpha-beta-depleted transplantation in children. As it was prepared, the TCRbeta library received unique molecular identifiers. TCRdb recomputed calls from the PCR reads with MiXCR, one row per CDR3 protein. The data contain 90,000 to 120,000 distinct CDR3 sequences, approximately 6% of them singletons. The sequences come from PBMCs, mostly from graft donor cells, collected 360 days after TCRalphabeta/CD19-depleted stem cell transplant. Every receptor here comes from a male patient between 2 and 10 years old who had a stem cell transplant for acute lymphoblastic leukemia, so the T cells may come from the graft donor.

This clonotype was detected only a few times. V gene TRBV4-3 combines with J gene TRBJ1-4, with D possibly TRBD1 on 5 matching bases. Germline V gene sequence: CDR1 LGHNA, CDR2 YSLEER. CDR3 length: 17 amino acids. V lost 5 bases and J 0 bases, leaving 16 bases between the germline ends. CDR3 bases: TGCGCCAGCAGCTGGGGGACTTCCCGTGCAACTAATGAAAAACTGTTTTTT. The encoded protein is CASSWGTSRATNEKLFF.

This clonotype was found a few times. CDR3 coding DNA: TGTGCCAGCAGCCAGAGTGGCTCCCAAGAGACCCAGTACTTC. It codes for CASSQSGSQETQYF. The J gene is TRBJ2-5, the V gene TRBV13; D gene uncertain. The V end was cut by 5 bases, the J end by 1 base, with 11 bases between. Germline V gene lookup returns CDR1 PRHDT and CDR2 FYEKMQ (reference sequence). The CDR3 extends over 14 amino acids. Supplemented by reference TRBV13 and TRBJ2-5, the full variable domain reads AAGVIQSPRHLIKEKRETATLKCYPIPRHDTVYWYQQGPGQDPQFLISFYEKMQSDKGSIPDRFSAQQFSDYHSELNMSSLELGDSALYFCASSQSGSQETQYFGPGTRLLVL.

This clonotype was observed at least ten times. The chain employs TRBV20-1 and TRBJ1-6; TRBD1 matches at 7 bases. The germline V gene encodes CDR1 DFQATT and CDR2 SNEGSKA (reference sequence). The junction had 8 bases not matched to a gene; V was cut back by 6 bases and J by 9 bases. CDR3 size: 13 residues. The CDR3 spells CSARSGGSSPLHF. In DNA form, the CDR3 reads TGCAGTGCCAGATCAGGGGGAAGTTCACCCCTCCACTTT.

In regard to this clonotype: A clone one base away is much larger, so this may be a read error. This chain joins TRBV7-3 and TRBJ2-3; D uncertain. Germline CDR1 reads SGHTA; CDR2 reads FQGTGA. V lost 6 bases to trimming and J lost 3 bases, with 4 bases between them. There are 11 residues in the CDR3. CDR3 DNA sequence: TGTGCCAGCAGAAAGACAGATACGCAGTATTTT. Translating it yields CASRKTDTQYF.

There are many counts of this clonotype. The CDR3 loop reads CASSQLPGYEQYF. CDR3 DNA sequence: TGCGCCAGCAGCCAACTACCGGGCTACGAGCAGTACTTC. V gene TRBV4-3 combines with J gene TRBJ2-7; D gene unclear. Trimming took 2 bases from V and 3 from J, leaving 8 bases between them. Per germline, CDR1 LGHNA and CDR2 YSLEER. This CDR3 contains 13 residues.

This clonotype occurred many times. This chain links TRBV9 with TRBJ2-1; weak D call: TRBD2 (7 bases). Germline-derived CDR1 and CDR2 are SGDLS and YYNGEE. V was shortened by 6 bases and J by 9 bases, with 22 bases between the two germline ends. CDR3 size: 15 residues. CDR3 in amino acids: CASTTRGGSGTEQFF. The CDR3 coding sequence is TGTGCCAGCACTACCCGAGGGGGGAGCGGGACTGAGCAGTTCTTC.

V and J are TRBV27 and TRBJ1-4; possible D gene TRBD1, 5 bases. CDR3 length: 18 amino acids. The V gene's germline CDR1 is MNHEY and CDR2 SMNVEV (reference sequence). The V end was cut by 3 bases, the J end by 4 bases, with 21 bases between. CDR3 residues: CASSFSPRLGTYNEKLFF. The CDR3 DNA follows: TGTGCCAGCAGTTTTTCTCCCCGGCTCGGGACCTATAATGAAAAACTGTTTTTT.

This clonotype was counted ten times or more. This CDR3 reads CASSLNFFGDYEQYF. CDR3 DNA: TGTGCCAGCAGCTTGAATTTTTTCGGGGACTACGAGCAGTACTTC. This chain connects TRBV5-6 to TRBJ2-7, with D possibly matching TRBD2 (5 bases). The CDR3 spans 15 residues. V was clipped by 1 base and J by 3 bases, with 14 bases between them. The germline gives CDR1 SGHDT, CDR2 YYEEEE.